This T cell receptor (beta chain) originates from a study of cytomegalovirus exposure and HLA in healthy donors. Findings and caveats of the study: V- and J-gene trimming in TCR beta was tied to a missense DCLRE1C variant by an analysis performed later.

About this clone: Its antigen remains unidentified.

Germline V gene sequence: CDR1 SGHNT, CDR2 YENEEA. The CDR3 extends over 13 amino acids. V was trimmed by 8 bases and J by 4 bases, leaving 14 bases between them. This PCR relied on a set of 60 Vbeta primers and 13 Jbeta primers. TCRdb's copy holds only in-frame clones and misses some; the assay was immunoSEQ multiplex PCR. Seen here are about 140,000 clones, 78% observed once, and the top ten hold roughly 6%. This receptor was identified in a woman between 40 and 55 years old in good health and CMV-seropositive. The sequenced material came from PBMCs. The genes are TRBV11-3 and TRBJ1-1; D call uncertain. Written as DNA, the CDR3 is TGTGCCAGCGGCCTCACCCCAGGCACTGAAGCTTTCTTT. Translation gives CASGLTPGTEAFF. Together with reference TRBV11-3 and TRBJ1-1, the CDR3 gives the full variable domain: EAGVVQSPRYKIIEKKQPVAFWCNPISGHNTLYWYLQNLGQGPELLIRYENEEAVDDSQLPKDRFSAERLKGVDSTLKIQPAELGDSAVYLCASGLTPGTEAFFGQGTRLTVV.